This T cell receptor (beta chain) is drawn from a study of response to subunit inactivated influenza vaccine. V was trimmed by 4 bases and J by 7 bases, leaving 19 bases between them. The CDR3 extends over 15 amino acids. Germline values: CDR1 SGHRS, CDR2 YFSETQ. TCRdb independently ran MiXCR on the RT-PCR reads; one entry per CDR3 protein. The table includes hundreds of thousands of distinct CDR3 sequences, 12% detected once. This clonotype showed up just a few times. The chain couples TRBV5-1 to TRBJ2-3; possibly TRBD1 or TRBD2 for D (6 bases each). Sequencing used PBMCs from blood, obtained on the day of vaccination. The source of this sequence is a man between 50 and 59 years old who received an inactivated influenza vaccine. CDR3 sequence (DNA): TGCGCCAGCAGCGGGGGCGGGAATGTGGAAAATACGCAGTATTTT. This gives the protein CASSGGGNVENTQYF.